Following are 17 T cell receptor beta chains from one sample sequenced in a study of control samples from healthy donors and cancer patients. The protocol was immunoSEQ multiplex PCR, while the TCRdb copy is restricted to in-frame clones and leaves out a portion. The profile shows 150,000 to 200,000 clones, about 91% of them singletons. Sequenced sample: blood. Receptor source: a woman aged 40 to 55 in good health.

V gene TRBV6-5 combines with J gene TRBJ1-3; D unclear. This CDR3 comprises 12 residues. The germline CDR1 and CDR2 sequences are MNHEY and SVGAGI. Trimming took off 5 bases at V and 4 bases at J, with 6 bases between the two ends. CDR3 sequence (DNA): TGTGCCAGCAGTCTACAGGGAAACACCATATATTTT. Translated: CASSLQGNTIYF.

The rearrangement links TRBV7-8 to TRBJ1-2; D possibly corresponds to TRBD1 (5 bases). The CDR3 is made up of 14 amino acids. V gave up 0 bases and J gave up 7 bases, with 12 bases separating them. Germline CDR1 is SGHVS and CDR2 is FQNEAQ. The CDR3 region has the DNA TGTGCCAGCAGCTTAGCGGGCAGGGAAAGTGGCTACACCTTC. This encodes CASSLAGRESGYTF.

CDR3 bases: TGTGCCAGCAGCCCGCGAGGAACCGGGGAGCTGTTTTTT. Amino acid sequence: CASSPRGTGELFF. The chain uses TRBV11-3 and TRBJ2-2; D gene unclear. CDR1 and CDR2 (germline): SGHNT, YENEEA. The CDR3 spans 13 residues. V was clipped by 5 bases and J by 5 bases, with 9 bases between them.

V and J are TRBV5-1 and TRBJ1-1; 7 bases agree with TRBD1. The CDR3 spans 15 residues. The V and J ends lost 3 bases and 5 bases, in that order; junction bases with no gene match: 10. Germline CDR1 SGHRS, CDR2 YFSETQ. CDR3 region: CASSSTGAGGTEAFF. The DNA of the CDR3 is TGCGCCAGCAGCTCCACAGGGGCCGGAGGGACTGAAGCTTTCTTT.

This chain links TRBV18 with TRBJ2-7, with 11 bases lining up with TRBD1. J was trimmed by 5 bases and V by 4 bases; bases with no gene match: 4. The CDR3 contains 14 residues. CDR1 is KGHSH and CDR2 is LQKENI in the germline V gene. Here the CDR3 reads CASSLGQGVNEQYF. The CDR3 DNA sequence: TGTGCCAGCTCACTGGGACAGGGGGTCAACGAGCAGTACTTC.

CDR3 region: CASSSQPSDRVAFF. The CDR3 DNA reads as TGCGCCAGCAGCTCACAACCATCGGACAGGGTGGCTTTCTTT. The J gene is TRBJ1-1, the V gene TRBV5-1, with TRBD1 identical over 8 bases. Germline lookup yields CDR1 SGHRS and CDR2 YFSETQ. There are 14 residues in the CDR3. J gave up 11 bases and V 3 bases, and 12 bases lay outside the gene matches.

The J gene is TRBJ2-1, the V gene TRBV24-1, with D hard to call. The CDR3 spans 14 residues. V was clipped by 3 bases and J by 7 bases, with 12 bases between them. CDR1 and CDR2 from the germline V gene are KGHDR and SFDVKD. The CDR3 is CATSDPLLGNEQFF. In DNA form, the CDR3 reads TGTGCCACCAGTGATCCACTGTTAGGGAATGAGCAGTTCTTC.

J is TRBJ2-1 and V is TRBV7-6; 11 bases line up with TRBD2. The CDR3 spans 15 residues. Germline V lookup: CDR1 SGHVS, CDR2 FNYEAQ. Trimming at V came to 5 bases and at J to 6 bases, leaving 6 bases not matched to a gene. The CDR3 region has the DNA TGTGCCAGCAGCGCCCTAGCGGGGGGCCGCAATGAGCAGTTCTTC. It translates to CASSALAGGRNEQFF.

This chain connects TRBV11-2 to TRBJ1-1; the D gene is possibly TRBD1 (6 bases). The CDR3 contains 12 residues. Germline loops: CDR1 SGHAT, CDR2 FQNNGV. V was clipped by 5 bases and J by 12 bases, with 16 bases between them. The CDR3 sequence: CASSLGAGETFF. Written as DNA, the CDR3 is TGTGCCAGCAGCCTTGGGGCAGGGGAAACTTTCTTT.

V is TRBV10-3 and J is TRBJ2-5, with D possibly matching TRBD2 (7 bases). CDR3 length equals 16 residues. The germline V and J ends were trimmed by 3 bases and 3 bases, with 17 bases remaining between them. CDR1 ENHRY and CDR2 SYGVKD come from the germline V gene. The CDR3 nucleotides read TGTGCCATCAGTGATATGGGGGGGCGAGGGGAAGAGACCCAGTACTTC. Translated: CAISDMGGRGEETQYF.

The chain uses TRBV5-1 and TRBJ2-2; D is unresolved. CDR1 SGHRS and CDR2 YFSETQ come from the germline V gene. V was cut by 2 bases and J by 6 bases, with 5 bases left in between. The CDR3 sequence is 12 residues long. The CDR3 coding sequence is TGCGCCAGCAGCTTCCGTGCCGGGGAGCTGTTTTTT. Its translation is CASSFRAGELFF.

V gene TRBV12-3 or TRBV12-4 combines with J gene TRBJ1-6, with D hard to call. V dropped 7 bases and J dropped 9 bases, with 13 bases sitting between them. This CDR3 spans 13 amino acids. For the CDR3, the DNA is TGTGCCAGCATCCTAAGCCAAGGTTCACCCCTCCACTTT. This gives the protein CASILSQGSPLHF.

This rearrangement joins TRBV5-1 to TRBJ1-1; 9 bases agree with TRBD1. Germline V gene lookup returns CDR1 SGHRS and CDR2 YFSETQ. The CDR3 has 16 residues. Losses at the gene ends were 2 bases for V and 4 bases for J; bases not matched to a gene: 9. The CDR3 nucleotides are TGCGCCAGCAGCTTAAAAGGGACAGGGAGAGGCACTGAAGCTTTCTTT. This encodes CASSLKGTGRGTEAFF.

This rearrangement joins TRBV12-3 or TRBV12-4 to TRBJ2-7; D could derive from TRBD1 or TRBD2 (5 bases each). The CDR3 runs 12 residues. V was pared by 5 bases and J by 8 bases, with 13 bases between. The CDR3 sequence: CASSPGTPKQYF. The CDR3 coding sequence is TGTGCCAGCAGTCCCGGGACCCCAAAGCAGTACTTC.

V gene TRBV5-6 combines with J gene TRBJ1-1; no definite D call. The germline V gene has CDR1 SGHDT and CDR2 YYEEEE. With 10 bases removed from V and 6 bases from J, the gap between germline ends came to 7 bases. This CDR3 comprises 9 residues. This chain's CDR3 is CAGGAEAFF. In nucleotides, the CDR3 is TGTGCCGGAGGAGCTGAAGCTTTCTTT.

The J gene is TRBJ2-2, the V gene TRBV10-3, with TRBD2 identical over 7 bases. The trim removed 6 bases at V and 3 bases at J, leaving 4 bases unmatched. The CDR3 contains 14 residues. Germline values: CDR1 ENHRY, CDR2 SYGVKD. The CDR3: CAIRSGLDTGELFF. The CDR3 DNA reads TGTGCCATCAGGTCAGGACTAGACACCGGGGAGCTGTTTTTT.

The J gene is TRBJ2-1, the V gene TRBV27, with 10 bases fitting TRBD2. Germline V gene data show CDR1 as MNHEY and CDR2 as SMNVEV (reference sequence). The CDR3 has 17 residues. J lost 9 bases, V lost 2 bases, and 13 bases had no gene match. The CDR3 DNA reads TGTGCCAGCAGTTTAAGGCTAGCGGGGGCCCCAGCCGGTGAGCAGTTCTTC. Translated, it gives CASSLRLAGAPAGEQFF.